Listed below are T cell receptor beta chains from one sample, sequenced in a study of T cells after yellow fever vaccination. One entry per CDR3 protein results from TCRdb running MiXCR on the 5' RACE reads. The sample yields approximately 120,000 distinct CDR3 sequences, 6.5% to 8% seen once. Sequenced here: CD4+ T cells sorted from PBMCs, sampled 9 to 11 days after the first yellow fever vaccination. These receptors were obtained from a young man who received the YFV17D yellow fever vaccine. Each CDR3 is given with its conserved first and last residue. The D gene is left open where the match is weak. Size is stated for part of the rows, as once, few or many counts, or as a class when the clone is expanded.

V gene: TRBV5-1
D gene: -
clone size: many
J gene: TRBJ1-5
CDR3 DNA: TGCGCCAGCAGCCCTTGGGGCGGACAGAGCAATCAGCCCCAGCATTTT
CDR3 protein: CASSPWGGQSNQPQHF

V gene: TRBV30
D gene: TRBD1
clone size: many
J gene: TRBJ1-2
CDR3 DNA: TGTGCCTGGACCCCAGGACAGGGGGGGGCGAACTATGGCTACACCTTC
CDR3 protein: CAWTPGQGGANYGYTF

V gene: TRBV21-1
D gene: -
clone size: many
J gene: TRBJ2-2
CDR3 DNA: TGTGCCAGCAGCAACAGACAGGGAACCGGGGAGCTGTTTTTT
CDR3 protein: CASSNRQGTGELFF

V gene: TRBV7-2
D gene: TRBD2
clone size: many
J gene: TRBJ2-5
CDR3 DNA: TGTGCCAGCAGCTTCGGGACTAGCGGGACCCAGTACTTC
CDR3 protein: CASSFGTSGTQYF

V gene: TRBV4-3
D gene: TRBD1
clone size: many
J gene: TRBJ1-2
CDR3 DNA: TGCGCCAGCAGCCGCACGACAGGGCGAAACTATGGCTACACCTTC
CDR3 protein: CASSRTTGRNYGYTF

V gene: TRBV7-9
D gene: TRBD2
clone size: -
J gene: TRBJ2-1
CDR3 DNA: TGTGCCAGCAGCTTTGGACTAGGGTCTATCAATGAGCAGTTCTTC
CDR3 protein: CASSFGLGSINEQFF

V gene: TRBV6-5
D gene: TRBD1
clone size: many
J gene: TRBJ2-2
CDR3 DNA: TGTGCCAGCAGTACCGACAGGGTAGTGGTGGTCACCGGGGAGCTGTTTTTT
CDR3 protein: CASSTDRVVVVTGELFF

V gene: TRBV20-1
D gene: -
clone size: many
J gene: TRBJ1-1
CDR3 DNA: TGCAGTGCTGCCCAAGCTTTCTTT
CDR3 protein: CSAAQAFF

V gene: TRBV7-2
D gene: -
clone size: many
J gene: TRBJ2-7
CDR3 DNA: TGTGCCAGCAGCTTATACGGGGGAGAGCAGTACTTC
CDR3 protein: CASSLYGGEQYF

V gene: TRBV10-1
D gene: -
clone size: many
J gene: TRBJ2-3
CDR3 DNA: TGTGCCAGCTCAGAGGGGAGCACAGATACGCAGTATTTT
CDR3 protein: CASSEGSTDTQYF

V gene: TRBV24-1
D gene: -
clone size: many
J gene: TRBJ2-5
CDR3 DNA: TGTGCCACCAGTGATTTAGCCGGAGAGACCCAGTACTTC
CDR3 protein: CATSDLAGETQYF

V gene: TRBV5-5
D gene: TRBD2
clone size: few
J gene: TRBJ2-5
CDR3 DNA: TGTGCCAGCAGCTTTAGCGGGGGGACTCTCTGGGAGACCCAGTACTTC
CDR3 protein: CASSFSGGTLWETQYF

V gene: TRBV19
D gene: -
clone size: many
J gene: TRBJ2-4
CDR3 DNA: TGTGCCAGTAGTACTCAGCCACTAGCCAAAAACATTCAGTACTTC
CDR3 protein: CASSTQPLAKNIQYF

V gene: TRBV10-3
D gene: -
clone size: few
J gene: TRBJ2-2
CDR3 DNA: TGTGCCATCAGTGAGTCAATCGGTTACACCGGGGAGCTGTTTTTT
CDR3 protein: CAISESIGYTGELFF

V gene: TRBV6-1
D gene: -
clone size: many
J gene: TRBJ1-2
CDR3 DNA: TGTGCCAGCAGAAGGGACACTTTTAACTATGGCTACACCTTC
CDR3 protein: CASRRDTFNYGYTF

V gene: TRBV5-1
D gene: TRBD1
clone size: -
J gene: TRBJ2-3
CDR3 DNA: TGCGCCAGCAGCAGAGCCGGGACAGGGGCCACAGATACGCAGTATTTT
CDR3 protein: CASSRAGTGATDTQYF

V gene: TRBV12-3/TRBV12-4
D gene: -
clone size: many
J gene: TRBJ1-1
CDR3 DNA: TGTGCCAGCAGTTTCCCGAATCTGAACACTGAAGCTTTCTTT
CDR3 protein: CASSFPNLNTEAFF

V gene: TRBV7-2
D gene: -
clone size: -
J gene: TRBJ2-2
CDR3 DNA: TGTGCCAGCAGCTTAAATCCAGATTCGAACACCGGGGAGCTGTTTTTT
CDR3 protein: CASSLNPDSNTGELFF

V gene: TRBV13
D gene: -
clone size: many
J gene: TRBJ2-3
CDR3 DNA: TGTGCCAGCAGCTTTAGCCGGGGGTCTTTCACAGATACGCAGTATTTT
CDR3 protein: CASSFSRGSFTDTQYF

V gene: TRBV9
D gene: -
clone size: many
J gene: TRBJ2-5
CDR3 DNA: TGTGCCAGCAGCGTAGCCGGAGAAGAGACCCAGTACTTC
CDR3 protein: CASSVAGEETQYF

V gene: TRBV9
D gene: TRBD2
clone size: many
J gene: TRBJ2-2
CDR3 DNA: TGTGCCAGCAGCGTCACTAGCGGGGGTGGGGAGCTGTTTTTT
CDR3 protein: CASSVTSGGGELFF

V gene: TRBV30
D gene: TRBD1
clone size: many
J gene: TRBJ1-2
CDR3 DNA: TGTGCCTTCAGGGGGAATGGCTACACCTTC
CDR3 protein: CAFRGNGYTF

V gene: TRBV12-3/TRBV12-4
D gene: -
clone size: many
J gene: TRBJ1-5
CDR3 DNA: TGTGCCAGCGGTCTCTCTGGGCCCCAGCATTTT
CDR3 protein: CASGLSGPQHF

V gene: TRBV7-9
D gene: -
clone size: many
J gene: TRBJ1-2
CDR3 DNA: TGTGCCAGCAGCCCGACCTTGACGGCGAACTATGGCTACACCTTC
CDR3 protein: CASSPTLTANYGYTF

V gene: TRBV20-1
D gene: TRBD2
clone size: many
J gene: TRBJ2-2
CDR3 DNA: TGCAGTGCTTCTAGCGGGGGAAACACCGGGGAGCTGTTTTTT
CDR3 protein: CSASSGGNTGELFF

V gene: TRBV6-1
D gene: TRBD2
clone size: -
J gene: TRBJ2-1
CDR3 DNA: TGTGCCAGCAGTCGCAGCGGGGGGGCCGGTGAGCAGTTCTTC
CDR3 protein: CASSRSGGAGEQFF

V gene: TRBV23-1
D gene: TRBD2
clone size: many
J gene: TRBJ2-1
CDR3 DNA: TGCGCCAGCAGTCACCCACTGGGGCTAGCGGGGGGGTATGAGCAGTTCTTC
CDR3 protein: CASSHPLGLAGGYEQFF

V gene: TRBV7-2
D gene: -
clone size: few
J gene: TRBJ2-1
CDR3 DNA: TGTGCCAGCAGCCAACAAGCTGGGACGGGGCAGAAGTTC
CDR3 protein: CASSQQAGTGQKF

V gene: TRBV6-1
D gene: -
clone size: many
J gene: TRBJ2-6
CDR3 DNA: TGTGCCAGCAGTGTTATGCTCTCTGGGGCCAACGTCCTGACTTTC
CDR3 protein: CASSVMLSGANVLTF

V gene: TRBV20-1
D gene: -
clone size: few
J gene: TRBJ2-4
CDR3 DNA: TGCAGTGCCCAAGGGGGGGCCAAAAACATTCAGTACTTC
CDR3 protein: CSAQGGAKNIQYF